What follows are 17 T cell receptor beta chains derived from one specimen sequenced in a study of T-cell reconstitution after alpha-beta-depleted transplantation in children. The authors prepared the TCRbeta library with unique molecular identifiers. Each CDR3 protein gets one entry after TCRdb re-called the PCR reads with MiXCR. This table holds fewer than 500,000 distinct CDR3 sequences, roughly 43% found once. This sample comprised PBMCs, obtained before TCRalphabeta/CD19-depleted stem cell transplant. These receptors all stem from a girl aged 2-10 years with aplastic anemia, due to receive a stem cell transplant.

The J gene is TRBJ2-7, the V gene TRBV29-1, with TRBD2 matching over 10 bases. V lost 6 bases to trimming and J lost 0 bases; unmatched junction nucleotides: 11. CDR1 is SQVTM and CDR2 is ANQGSEA in the germline V gene. The CDR3 is made up of 16 amino acids. In DNA form, the CDR3 reads TGCAGCGTCTCCGGGACTAGCGAGAGAAGCTCCTACGAGCAGTACTTC. This gives the protein CSVSGTSERSSYEQYF.

This sequence joins TRBV2 and TRBJ2-5; TRBD2 agrees at 7 bases. Germline V gene data show CDR1 as SNHLY and CDR2 as FYNNEI. The CDR3 totals 14 residues. Trimming removed 3 bases from V and 5 bases from J; junction bases left unmatched: 6. The CDR3 region has the DNA TGTGCCAGCAGTGACCCGGGGGGTTTCGAGACCCAGTACTTC. It yields the protein CASSDPGGFETQYF.

This chain connects TRBV20-1 to TRBJ2-2; 7 nucleotides agree with TRBD1. CDR1 and CDR2 from the germline V gene are DFQATT and SNEGSKA (reference sequence). With 3 bases clipped from V and 3 bases from J, the junction kept 10 bases outside the gene matches. The CDR3 loop spans 16 amino acids. The CDR3 loop reads CSASRERGRDTGELFF. CDR3 bases: TGCAGTGCTAGCCGAGAGAGGGGGCGGGACACCGGGGAGCTGTTTTTT.

In DNA form, the CDR3 reads TGTGCCAGCAGTCCCCCGGGGGGGGCAGATACGCAGTATTTT. Residues: CASSPPGGADTQYF. This chain connects TRBV6-1 to TRBJ2-3, with TRBD2 matching 8 bases. Germline V gives CDR1 MNHNS, CDR2 SASEGT. This CDR3 contains 14 residues. J gave up 4 bases and V 5 bases, and 5 bases lay outside the gene matches.

The V call is TRBV20-1, the J call TRBJ2-7, with 8 bases that match TRBD1. V dropped 3 bases and J dropped 3; count of bases not matched to a gene: 4. The CDR3 is made up of 13 amino acids. In germline, CDR1 is DFQATT, CDR2 SNEGSKA (reference sequence). The CDR3 bases are TGCAGTGCTAGGGCAGGGGGCGGCTACGAGCAGTACTTC. This sequence encodes CSARAGGGYEQYF.

The gene calls are TRBV7-8 and TRBJ1-6, with 8 bases identical to TRBD1. The germline V gene encodes CDR1 SGHVS and CDR2 FQNEAQ. V lost 0 bases and J lost 9; bases outside the gene matches: 7. The CDR3 has 16 amino acids. CDR3 DNA sequence: TGTGCCAGCAGCTTAGCGACAGGGGTTGTTGGTTCACCCCTCCACTTT. The encoded protein is CASSLATGVVGSPLHF.

This rearrangement joins TRBV3-1 to TRBJ1-2; D is unresolved. Germline-derived CDR1 and CDR2 are LGHDT and YNNKEL (reference sequence). The CDR3 sequence is 12 residues long. V was pared by 6 bases and J by 0 bases, with 5 bases between. CDR3 DNA: TGTGCCAGCAGTCATACTAACTATGGCTACACCTTC. This translates into CASSHTNYGYTF. Together with reference TRBV3-1 and TRBJ1-2, the CDR3 gives the full variable domain: DTAVSQTPKYLVTQMGNDKSIKCEQNLGHDTMYWYKQDSKKFLKIMFSYNNKELIINETVPNRFSPKSPDKAHLNLHINSLELGDSAVYFCASSHTNYGYTFGSGTRLTVV.

CDR3 region: CASSKPDRDTDTQYF. DNA for the CDR3: TGTGCCAGCAGCAAGCCCGACAGAGACACAGATACGCAGTATTTT. This chain joins TRBV21-1 and TRBJ2-3; the table's TRBD1 call for D was not verified on the DNA. TRBV21-1 constitutes a pseudogene. CDR3 size: 15 residues.

This clonotype was seen only a few times. The gene calls are TRBV18 and TRBJ1-1, with D maybe TRBD1 (6 bases). Trimming shortened V by 1 base and J by 4 bases, and 16 bases separated the two germline ends. Germline V gene data show CDR1 as KGHSH and CDR2 as LQKENI. The CDR3 runs to 16 residues. CDR3 DNA sequence: TGTGCCAGCTCACCACTGACGGCAGGGGATAGCACTGAAGCTTTCTTT. The encoded protein is CASSPLTAGDSTEAFF.

This clonotype was seen only a few times. The chain links TRBV4-1 to TRBJ1-5, with TRBD1 matching 7 bases. This CDR3 is built from 15 residues. Germline V gives CDR1 MGHRA, CDR2 YSYEKL. After removal of 4 bases from V and 0 bases from J, the junction contained 3 bases not matched to a gene. The CDR3 here is CASSRQGLSNQPQHF. CDR3 bases: TGCGCCAGCAGCCGACAGGGACTTAGCAATCAGCCCCAGCATTTT.

The sample holds many counts of this clonotype. The rearrangement uses TRBV10-3 and TRBJ1-5, with D possibly matching TRBD1 (6 bases). The germline CDR1 and CDR2 sequences are ENHRY and SYGVKD. Trimming took off 3 bases at V and 0 bases at J, with 12 bases between the two ends. CDR3 length: 16 amino acids. CDR3 in amino acids: CAISDLGDTSNQPQHF. The CDR3 bases are TGTGCCATCAGTGATCTTGGGGACACTAGCAATCAGCCCCAGCATTTT.

V gene TRBV20-1 combines with J gene TRBJ2-1, with 8 bases fitting TRBD2. The length of the CDR3 is 15 residues. V shed 3 bases, J shed 9 bases, and the junction held 13 bases outside the gene matches. CDR1 is DFQATT, CDR2 SNEGSKA, per germline (reference sequence). The CDR3, as DNA: TGCAGTGCTAGGATTCCGGGACTAGAATCCTCTGAGCAGTTCTTC. Translated, it gives CSARIPGLESSEQFF.

This clonotype appeared a few times. The CDR3 sequence is CASTLRRASSYNEQFF. The DNA for the CDR3 is TGTGCCAGCACCTTGCGACGGGCCAGCTCCTACAATGAGCAGTTCTTC. The V gene is TRBV9, the J gene TRBJ2-1; no clear D. The germline V gene encodes CDR1 SGDLS and CDR2 YYNGEE. The CDR3 totals 16 residues. V gave up 6 bases and J gave up 0 bases, with 16 bases separating them.

This sequence joins TRBV30 and TRBJ1-1, with D possibly being TRBD1 (5 bases). Germline CDR1 reads GTSNPN; CDR2 reads SVGIG (reference sequence). The length of the CDR3 is 13 residues. Trimming left V 8 bases short and J 5 bases short, with 18 bases between. In DNA, the CDR3 is TGTGCCGGAGGCCGGGGGGGATGGACTGAAGCTTTCTTT. Translated: CAGGRGGWTEAFF.

This clonotype was counted at least ten times. V gene TRBV19 combines with J gene TRBJ1-3; no clear D gene. V lost 10 bases to trimming and J lost 0 bases, with 13 bases between them. Germline V lookup: CDR1 LNHDA, CDR2 SQIVND (reference sequence). This CDR3 is 14 amino acids long. The CDR3 DNA follows: TGTGCCATCTCGACCGGATCCTCTGGAAACACCATATATTTT. It translates to CAISTGSSGNTIYF.

This chain links TRBV25-1 with TRBJ2-1, with TRBD1 matching 7 bases. The CDR3 runs 14 residues. V dropped 5 bases and J dropped 8; count of bases not matched to a gene: 9. The germline V gene has CDR1 MGHDK and CDR2 SYGVNS. CDR3 residues: CASSTPDRLDEQFF. In nucleotides, the CDR3 is TGTGCCAGCAGTACCCCGGACAGGCTGGATGAGCAGTTCTTC.

This clonotype turned up a few times. One end of the junction does not line up with germline, which may come from a read error. The chain carries TRBV12-3 or TRBV12-4 and TRBJ2-2; maybe TRBD1 (6 bases). The CDR3 runs 15 residues. The CDR3, as DNA: TGTGCCAGCAGTTTAGACAGGGTGAACGCCGGGGAGCTGTTTTTT. Encoded protein: CASSLDRVNAGELFF.